Listed below are T cell receptor beta chains from one sample, sequenced in a study of blood T cell repertoires in COVID-19. TCRdb keeps only in-frame clones here, not all; method: immunoSEQ multiplex PCR. The data show fewer than 90,000 clones, with 87% seen just once and about 15% held by the top ten. Sequenced input: peripheral blood. Every receptor here comes from a male donor with acute or convalescent COVID-19. Both conserved end residues are trimmed from each CDR3. The order of the fields is clone size, V gene, CDR3 length, CDR3 protein. For some rows the clone size is stated as once, few or many, or as a class when expanded; others skip it.

abundance: NA
v_gene: TRBV7-9
len: 13
CDR3aa: ASSSSGVSTDTQY

abundance: NA
v_gene: TRBV5-1
len: 12
CDR3aa: ASSLDRGPSPLH

abundance: NA
v_gene: TRBV6-5
len: 13
CDR3aa: ASSRGGLLPDTQY

abundance: NA
v_gene: TRBV27
len: 13
CDR3aa: ASSLYADGGYGYT

abundance: NA
v_gene: TRBV27
len: 14
CDR3aa: ASSTRGGLPSGELF

abundance: NA
v_gene: TRBV21-1
len: 13
CDR3aa: ASSKRRFAPYEQY

abundance: NA
v_gene: TRBV4-1
len: 13
CDR3aa: ASSQDSPLTSEQY

abundance: once
v_gene: TRBV7-8
len: 12
CDR3aa: ASSRRGAGETQY

abundance: NA
v_gene: TRBV2
len: 12
CDR3aa: ASTQGQGNYGYT

abundance: NA
v_gene: TRBV4-2
len: 15
CDR3aa: ASSQEDTGQGVYEQY

abundance: NA
v_gene: TRBV19
len: 12
CDR3aa: ASSPRQGTYEQY

abundance: NA
v_gene: TRBV6-5
len: 13
CDR3aa: ASTPTGGSYNEQF

abundance: NA
v_gene: TRBV3-1/TRBV3-2
len: 16
CDR3aa: ASSQEWPLGTLNQPQH

abundance: NA
v_gene: TRBV10-3
len: 12
CDR3aa: ATTGGSVRDTQY

abundance: few
v_gene: TRBV14
len: 17
CDR3aa: ASSQDQGRTRGGYNEQF

abundance: NA
v_gene: TRBV9
len: 12
CDR3aa: ASSSGNSNQPQH

abundance: NA
v_gene: TRBV5-1
len: 13
CDR3aa: ASSPPTDRTDTQY

abundance: NA
v_gene: TRBV7-2
len: 13
CDR3aa: ASSGGRVRTGELF

abundance: NA
v_gene: TRBV7-2
len: 16
CDR3aa: ASSLEGPRAGGRNEQF

abundance: NA
v_gene: TRBV6-1
len: 13
CDR3aa: ASSEAAAVLKPQH

abundance: NA
v_gene: TRBV27
len: 15
CDR3aa: ASTPSGTLASTGELF

abundance: NA
v_gene: TRBV12-3/TRBV12-4
len: 11
CDR3aa: ASIPTGSYEQY

abundance: NA
v_gene: TRBV5-1
len: 12
CDR3aa: ASSLGGANEKLF

abundance: NA
v_gene: TRBV3-1/TRBV3-2
len: 13
CDR3aa: ASSWGQGLNEKLF

abundance: NA
v_gene: TRBV19
len: 11
CDR3aa: ASSSRDSQGYT

abundance: NA
v_gene: TRBV5-1
len: 12
CDR3aa: ASSLTDSADTQY

abundance: once
v_gene: TRBV10-3
len: 12
CDR3aa: AISELGGTQPQH

abundance: NA
v_gene: TRBV5-4
len: 11
CDR3aa: ASSLQDLGTQY

abundance: NA
v_gene: TRBV24-1
len: 14
CDR3aa: ATSAGGAGDQETQY

abundance: NA
v_gene: TRBV3-1/TRBV3-2
len: 11
CDR3aa: ATRYRVGTEAF

abundance: NA
v_gene: TRBV2
len: 12
CDR3aa: ASTQDRGREKLF

abundance: NA
v_gene: TRBV24-1
len: 13
CDR3aa: ATGEGTGGGQPQH

abundance: NA
v_gene: TRBV7-2
len: 12
CDR3aa: ASSSGQGGQPQH

abundance: NA
v_gene: TRBV18
len: 11
CDR3aa: ASSSRRDNEQF

abundance: NA
v_gene: TRBV15
len: 13
CDR3aa: ATSRDLAGSSPLH

abundance: NA
v_gene: TRBV6-5
len: 12
CDR3aa: ASMRQGANYGYT

abundance: NA
v_gene: TRBV6-6
len: 13
CDR3aa: ASSNRGGGNQPQH